These T cell receptor beta chains were read from a single sample in a study of cytomegalovirus exposure and HLA in healthy donors. Clones were sequenced by immunoSEQ multiplex PCR, and TCRdb holds only the in-frame ones, with some missing. The sample spans more than 95,000 clones; the ten largest clones claim about 2.3%. Sequencing was performed on PBMCs. Every receptor here comes from a man aged 35 to 55 in good health and CMV-seronegative. Each CDR3 is given without its conserved first and last residue. Each record gives: J gene, V gene, CDR3 protein.

>TRBJ1-2|TRBV7-9
ASSFAGLYGYT
>TRBJ2-1|TRBV5-1
ASSRDLGSYNEQF
>TRBJ1-2|TRBV27
ASRALDRDQDGYT
>TRBJ2-7|TRBV6-6
ASNPGLATYEQY
>TRBJ2-1|TRBV28
ASREAGQGINEQF
>TRBJ2-3|TRBV5-1
ASSLGQTTDTQY
>TRBJ2-3|TRBV7-3
ASSPNPRLAGVGTDTQY
>TRBJ2-3|TRBV30
AWSRDRGITDTQY
>TRBJ1-1|TRBV19
ASSNIQGLNTEAF
>TRBJ2-7|TRBV4-2
ATPSGVGYEQY
>TRBJ1-2|TRBV29-1
SVEWQGRGYT
>TRBJ2-2|TRBV7-2
ASSPGGYLGELF
>TRBJ2-7|TRBV6-5
ASSPVHGGPYEQY
>TRBJ2-7|TRBV10-3
AISELPWLNEQY
>TRBJ2-5|TRBV27
ASSYRPGETQY
>TRBJ2-2|TRBV7-6
ASSSGTYNTGELF
>TRBJ2-7|TRBV19
ASRQGENTGEQY
>TRBJ1-4|TRBV2
ASTIGGATNEKLF
>TRBJ1-1|TRBV27
ASSSTRQGVKAF
>TRBJ2-7|TRBV4-2
ASSQENSGRGKYEQY
>TRBJ1-2|TRBV20-1
SAKNRVGYT
>TRBJ1-1|TRBV7-6
ASSLIRENTEAF
>TRBJ2-7|TRBV13
ASTLAPAYEQY
>TRBJ1-1|TRBV2
ASSTQVNTEAF
>TRBJ2-3|TRBV4-1
ASSHWDRGLPDTQY
>TRBJ1-5|TRBV5-6
ASSRYSTGGNQPQH